The rows below give T cell receptor beta chains drawn from one sample of a study of metastatic and nonmetastatic thyroid tumors. TCRdb ran MiXCR on the PCR reads. Among over 50,000 clones listed, under 30% were seen once. The sample taken for sequencing was blood. The source of these receptors is a female donor with papillary thyroid cancer or a benign thyroid nodule (not recorded which). Some clones in this sample may be carry-over from other donors' samples. Each CDR3 is given with its conserved first and last residue. A D gene is named only where the DNA matches it firmly. Some rows have no size entry. The others give once, few or many, or a class for an expanded clone.

size	V	D	J	CDR3	DNA
few	TRBV6-5	TRBD1	TRBJ2-7	CASSSLQGSYEQYF	TGTGCCAGCAGTTCCCTACAGGGGTCCTACGAGCAGTACTTC
.	TRBV2	TRBD1	TRBJ2-7	CASSEFLPGQWGYEQYF	TGTGCCAGCAGTGAATTTTTGCCGGGACAGTGGGGCTACGAGCAGTACTTC
.	TRBV27	TRBD1	TRBJ2-5	CASSFYRDREETQYF	TGTGCCAGCAGTTTCTACCGGGACAGGGAAGAGACCCAGTACTTC
few	TRBV2	.	TRBJ1-2	CTSSSGQGWMYGYTF	TGTACCAGCAGCTCGGGACAAGGATGGATGTATGGCTACACCTTC
few	TRBV24-1	TRBD1	TRBJ2-1	CATSGDRGRYNEQFF	TGTGCCACCAGTGGTGACAGGGGGCGTTACAATGAGCAGTTCTTC
once	TRBV5-1	.	TRBJ2-1	CASSYYSGNEQFF	TGCGCCAGCAGCTATTACTCAGGCAATGAGCAGTTCTTC
.	TRBV30	TRBD1	TRBJ1-2	CAWSTGQGYYGYTF	TGTGCCTGGAGTACCGGACAGGGTTATTATGGCTACACCTTC
many	TRBV5-6	TRBD2	TRBJ2-7	CASSFPQSSGSDEQYF	TGTGCCAGCAGCTTTCCGCAATCTAGCGGGAGTGACGAGCAGTACTTC
.	TRBV19	.	TRBJ1-4	CASGGQEGRKLFF	TGTGCCAGCGGGGGGCAGGAGGGCCGAAAACTGTTTTTT
.	TRBV24-1	.	TRBJ1-2	CATSASWEEQSHGYTF	TGTGCCACCAGTGCGTCGTGGGAGGAGCAGAGCCATGGCTACACCTTC
once	TRBV20-1	.	TRBJ2-1	CSAIPPRPTNEQFF	TGCAGTGCTATCCCGCCGCGGCCCACGAATGAGCAGTTCTTC
.	TRBV12-3/TRBV12-4	.	TRBJ2-2	CASSRSPPSSGELFF	TGTGCCAGCAGTCGATCTCCTCCGTCGAGCGGGGAGCTGTTTTTT
.	TRBV20-1	TRBD2	TRBJ2-1	CSARTSGSIDEQFF	TGCAGTGCTAGGACTAGCGGGAGTATCGATGAGCAGTTCTTC
.	TRBV12-3/TRBV12-4	.	TRBJ2-5	CASSKQGPQETQYF	TGTGCCAGCAGTAAACAGGGTCCACAAGAGACCCAGTACTTC
.	TRBV5-1	.	TRBJ1-3	CASSLVAGTGNTIYF	TGCGCCAGCAGCTTGGTGGCGGGAACTGGAAACACCATATATTTT
.	TRBV27	TRBD2	TRBJ2-1	CASSASSGDYNEQFF	TGTGCCAGCAGTGCCTCTAGCGGCGATTACAATGAGCAGTTCTTC
few	TRBV12-3/TRBV12-4	.	TRBJ1-5	CASRAGTYSNQPQHF	TGTGCCAGCAGAGCCGGGACATATAGCAATCAGCCCCAGCATTTT
.	TRBV10-1	TRBD1	TRBJ1-2	CASSESWDRPNDYGYTF	TGCGCCAGCAGTGAGTCTTGGGACAGACCGAATGACTATGGCTACACCTTC